The clone carrying this T cell receptor (beta chain) was seen a single time. This specimen belongs to a study of blood T cell repertoires in COVID-19. Background on the study: Researchers got acute and convalescent COVID-19 samples from the United States, Italy and Spain.

Germline assignment: CDR1 SGHNT and CDR2 YYREEE (reference sequence). The CDR3 consists of 15 residues. Germline trimming cut 4 bases from V and 9 bases from J; bases unmatched to any gene: 11. Per the original data handling: For nucleated cells, counts were estimated from reference gene primer amplification. Profiling relied on immunoSEQ multiplex PCR, and the TCRdb table lists in-frame clones only, not all of them. That table furnishes V, J and clone size, whereas the DNA furnished D and trimming. This table has more than 200,000 clones, roughly 87% appearing once. The V and J genes are TRBV5-4 and TRBJ2-1, with 9 bases fitting TRBD1. The receptor was isolated from a man younger than 35 with active or convalescent COVID-19. The sequencing input was peripheral blood. CDR3 in DNA: TGTGCCAGCAGCCTTGGGGTTGGACAGGGGCTTGAGCAGTTCTTC. Protein sequence: CASSLGVGQGLEQFF.